This entry lists 26 T cell receptor beta chains sequenced from one sample in a study of cytomegalovirus exposure and HLA in healthy donors (dated 2017 in TCRdb). Library generation was performed with the immunoSEQ multiplex PCR assay. TCRdb provides this immuneACCESS table in a form limited to in-frame rearrangements. Some clones are lacking; in checked studies, under half of them reflect an unresolved V gene, and why the rest are absent is not known. This sample holds some 160,000 clones; approximately 90% were observed only once. Approximately 3.1% of the sample is taken by the ten largest. The source material was PBMCs. The origin of the receptors is a man between 18 and 35 years old in good health and CMV-seronegative.

The rearrangement uses TRBV6-1 and TRBJ2-7, with 7 nucleotides matching TRBD2. Germline V gives CDR1 MNHNS, CDR2 SASEGT. The CDR3 contains 15 residues. With 5 bases clipped from V and 1 base from J, the junction kept 8 bases outside the gene matches. CDR3 protein: CASSSGGSGSYEQYF. The CDR3 region has the DNA TGTGCCAGCAGTAGCGGCGGGAGCGGGTCCTACGAGCAGTACTTC.

This rearrangement joins TRBV11-2 to TRBJ2-2; 9 positions match TRBD1. V was pared by 7 bases and J by 6 bases, with 6 bases of the junction left unmatched. CDR1 and CDR2 from the germline V gene are SGHAT and FQNNGV. The CDR3 is 14 residues long. CDR3 nucleotides: TGTGCCAGCATAGGACAGGGGACGGCCGGGGAGCTGTTTTTT. Its protein product is CASIGQGTAGELFF.

The chain is built from TRBV28 and TRBJ2-5; D is possibly TRBD1 (7 bases). V shed 3 bases and J shed 7 bases, with 12 bases lying between them. CDR1 is MDHEN, CDR2 SYDVKM, per germline. CDR3 length equals 13 residues. DNA for the CDR3: TGTGCCAGCAGTTTGGCCCAGGGGGGGACCCAGTACTTC. It specifies CASSLAQGGTQYF.

This clone was found once. The chain is built from TRBV15 and TRBJ1-2; D not resolved. Per germline, CDR1 LNHNV and CDR2 YYDKDF (reference sequence). V lost 1 base to trimming and J lost 4 bases, with 7 bases between them. CDR3 length: 13 amino acids. In DNA, the CDR3 is TGTGCCACCAGCAGAGGCGAAGCCTATGGCTACACCTTC. Residues: CATSRGEAYGYTF.

This chain links TRBV4-2 with TRBJ2-7, with TRBD2 identical over 11 bases. CDR3 length: 16 residues. Trimming cost V 0 bases and J 0 bases; bases outside gene matches: 1. From germline, CDR1 is LGHNA and CDR2 YNFKEQ. This CDR3 is CASSQETSGTSYEQYF. The CDR3 DNA follows: TGTGCCAGCAGCCAAGAGACTAGCGGGACCTCCTACGAGCAGTACTTC.

The count of this clone is one. The chain combines TRBV13 with TRBJ2-3, with TRBD2 identical over 10 bases. Trimming cost V 3 bases and J 5 bases; bases outside gene matches: 2. Looked up from germline, CDR1 is PRHDT and CDR2 is FYEKMQ (reference sequence). This CDR3 region has 14 residues. The CDR3 spells CASSFSGRRDTQYF. The CDR3 DNA reads as TGTGCCAGCAGCTTTAGCGGGAGGAGAGATACGCAGTATTTT.

The V and J genes are TRBV28 and TRBJ2-7, with TRBD2 matching 7 bases. CDR1 and CDR2 (germline): MDHEN, SYDVKM. V was pared by 8 bases and J by 4 bases, with 11 bases of the junction left unmatched. CDR3 length equals 14 residues. The CDR3 DNA reads as TGTGCCAGCCGGCGAGCGGGAAGAAGTTACGAGCAGTACTTC. Its translation is CASRRAGRSYEQYF.

The chain is built from TRBV5-1 and TRBJ1-3; a possible D gene is TRBD1 (5 bases). The length of the CDR3 is 15 residues. V was cut by 1 base and J by 7 bases, with 15 bases left in between. Germline loops: CDR1 SGHRS, CDR2 YFSETQ. CDR3 nucleotide sequence: TGCGCCAGCAGCTTGAGCGGGACTTTGGAGAACACCATATATTTT. Residues: CASSLSGTLENTIYF.

The chain recombines TRBV7-2 with TRBJ2-7; TRBD2 might be the D (6 bases). The germline V gene encodes CDR1 SGHTA and CDR2 FQGNSA. V dropped 1 base and J dropped 6 bases, with 13 bases sitting between them. The CDR3 extends over 14 amino acids. The CDR3 sequence is CASSLETGVSEQYF. The CDR3 nucleotides read TGTGCCAGCAGCTTAGAAACGGGAGTGAGCGAGCAGTACTTC.

V and J are TRBV5-1 and TRBJ2-5; D is perhaps TRBD1 (5 bases). V was cut by 0 bases and J by 5 bases, with 14 bases left in between. The length of the CDR3 is 15 residues. CDR1 and CDR2 from the germline V gene are SGHRS and YFSETQ. CDR3 coding DNA: TGCGCCAGCAGCTTGGTCTTTGGGGCAGGGGAGACCCAGTACTTC. Protein product: CASSLVFGAGETQYF.

The V gene is TRBV2, the J gene TRBJ1-5; D may be TRBD1 (6 bases). Germline assignment: CDR1 SNHLY and CDR2 FYNNEI. V was shortened by 7 bases and J by 1 base, with 11 bases between the two germline ends. The length of the CDR3 is 14 residues. CDR3 region: CASTSGESNQPQHF. The CDR3 nucleotides are TGTGCCAGCACTTCAGGGGAGAGCAATCAGCCCCAGCATTTT.

The chain joins TRBV19 to TRBJ1-5, with D unclear. Trimming took 11 bases from V and 7 from J, leaving 12 bases between them. The germline CDR1 and CDR2 sequences are LNHDA and SQIVND (reference sequence). The CDR3 has 11 residues. In nucleotides, the CDR3 is TGTGCCCCTCGCGTCCGCCAGCCCCAGCATTTT. It translates to CAPRVRQPQHF.

This clone was counted once. The J gene is TRBJ2-1, the V gene TRBV5-6; 10 bases map to TRBD2. The J segment lost 4 bases and the V segment lost 5 bases, leaving 9 bases of the junction unmatched. Germline CDR1 is SGHDT and CDR2 is YYEEEE. This CDR3 contains 16 residues. DNA for the CDR3: TGTGCCAGCAGGAATTCGGGTAGCGGGAGGTACAATGAGCAGTTCTTC. Its translation: CASRNSGSGRYNEQFF. The full variable domain, completed using reference TRBV5-6 and TRBJ2-1, is DAGVTQSPTHLIKTRGQQVTLRCSPKSGHDTVSWYQQALGQGPQFIFQYYEEEERQRGNFPDRFSGHQFPNYSSELNVNALLLGDSALYLCASRNSGSGRYNEQFFGPGTRLTVL.

The chain recombines TRBV5-6 with TRBJ1-5; D gene uncertain. Germline V gene lookup returns CDR1 SGHDT and CDR2 YYEEEE. Trimming left V 0 bases short and J 4 bases short, with 14 bases between. The CDR3 spans 16 residues. The CDR3 here is CASSLGAGRFNQPQHF. The CDR3 coding sequence is TGTGCCAGCAGCTTGGGGGCAGGAAGATTTAATCAGCCCCAGCATTTT.

CDR3 region: CASSWQGDNQPQHF. The CDR3 DNA is TGTGCCAGCAGTTGGCAGGGGGACAATCAGCCCCAGCATTTT. This chain joins TRBV6-6 and TRBJ1-5; 7 positions match TRBD1. Germline CDR1 MNHNY, CDR2 SVGAGI (reference sequence). J gave up 3 bases and V 4 bases, and 3 bases lay outside the gene matches. This CDR3 is built from 14 residues.

The chain uses TRBV7-9 and TRBJ1-2; 9 bases agree with TRBD1. This CDR3 is 14 amino acids long. After removal of 3 bases from V and 8 bases from J, the junction contained 7 bases not matched to a gene. Germline lookup yields CDR1 SEHNR and CDR2 FQNEAQ (reference sequence). CDR3 in DNA: TGTGCCAGCAGCTTTGTGACAGGGGGAGAGGGCTACACCTTC. Protein sequence: CASSFVTGGEGYTF.

This chain connects TRBV5-1 to TRBJ1-1, with 8 bases lining up with TRBD1. V was pared by 3 bases and J by 4 bases, with 11 bases of the junction left unmatched. Germline CDR1 and CDR2: SGHRS and YFSETQ. The CDR3 totals 16 residues. CDR3 residues: CASSSNAGTGGTEAFF. The CDR3 region has the DNA TGCGCCAGCAGCTCAAACGCGGGCACAGGGGGCACTGAAGCTTTCTTT.

V gene TRBV5-1 combines with J gene TRBJ2-7; tentative D call: TRBD2 (7 bases). This CDR3 contains 12 residues. V lost 6 bases and J 4 bases, leaving 11 bases between the germline ends. The germline gives CDR1 SGHRS, CDR2 YFSETQ. CDR3 amino acids: CASKRGGYEQYF. The CDR3, as DNA: TGCGCCAGCAAAAGGGGGGGATACGAGCAGTACTTC.

With respect to this clone: The same CDR3 arises from other DNA sequences in this sample as well. The chain carries TRBV28 and TRBJ1-5; no clear D. The CDR3 spans 14 residues. The ends were cut back, 3 bases at V and 1 base at J, with 7 bases in the middle. Germline CDR1 MDHEN, CDR2 SYDVKM. CDR3 in amino acids: CASSFAGSNQPQHF. The CDR3 DNA follows: TGTGCCAGCAGTTTCGCGGGAAGCAATCAGCCCCAGCATTTT.

J is TRBJ2-5 and V is TRBV7-9; TRBD1 aligns across 8 bases. With V trimmed by 5 bases and J by 7 bases, 12 bases remained unmatched. The germline CDR1 and CDR2 sequences are SEHNR and FQNEAQ (reference sequence). The CDR3 has 15 residues. The CDR3 here is CASSPKGQGFGTQYF. The CDR3 DNA follows: TGTGCCAGCAGCCCGAAAGGACAGGGATTTGGGACCCAGTACTTC.

J is TRBJ1-5 and V is TRBV28, with TRBD1 identical over 8 bases. The V and J ends lost 6 bases and 3 bases, in that order; junction bases with no gene match: 4. Germline CDR1 and CDR2: MDHEN and SYDVKM. This CDR3 has 14 amino acids. CDR3 in DNA: TGTGCCAGCAGCGGGGACAGGTTCAATCAGCCCCAGCATTTT. It specifies CASSGDRFNQPQHF.

The rearrangement uses TRBV6-5 and TRBJ1-1; D gene unclear. CDR3 length equals 15 residues. The V and J ends lost 0 bases and 1 base respectively, with 9 bases between them. CDR1 is MNHEY, CDR2 SVGAGI, per germline. Here the CDR3 DNA reads TGTGCCAGCAGTTACTCGGCAAGCGGGAACACTGAAGCTTTCTTT. Translated: CASSYSASGNTEAFF.

V and J are TRBV7-9 and TRBJ2-7; 11 positions agree with TRBD1. CDR1 and CDR2 from the germline V gene are SEHNR and FQNEAQ (reference sequence). Trimming at V came to 2 bases and at J to 5 bases, leaving 17 bases not matched to a gene. CDR3 length equals 19 residues. The CDR3 DNA sequence: TGTGCCAGCAGCTTACTTCGGGGGACCGGGACAGGGGGGCCCAACGAGCAGTACGTC. This translates into CASSLLRGTGTGGPNEQYV.

The chain has TRBV7-9 and TRBJ1-4; TRBD1 might be the D (6 bases). V shed 5 bases and J shed 8 bases, with 18 bases lying between them. In germline, CDR1 is SEHNR, CDR2 FQNEAQ (reference sequence). CDR3 length equals 15 residues. The CDR3 nucleotides are TGTGCCAGCAGCACACGACAGGACCCAGAGGAAAAACTGTTTTTT. The encoded protein is CASSTRQDPEEKLFF.

The chain is built from TRBV5-1 and TRBJ2-3; D is unclear. Germline assignment: CDR1 SGHRS and CDR2 YFSETQ. This CDR3 contains 14 residues. The germline V and J ends were trimmed by 1 base and 4 bases, with 10 bases remaining between them. Here the CDR3 DNA reads TGCGCCAGCAGCTTGTCGGGTAGATCAGATACGCAGTATTTT. It yields the protein CASSLSGRSDTQYF.

The V and J genes are TRBV7-6 and TRBJ2-1; 7 bases fit TRBD1. The J segment lost 4 bases and the V segment lost 5 bases, leaving 8 bases of the junction unmatched. CDR1 SGHVS and CDR2 FNYEAQ come from the germline V gene. There are 15 residues in the CDR3. The CDR3 region is CASSPSDRSYNEQFF. The CDR3 DNA is TGTGCCAGCAGCCCCTCGGACAGGTCATACAATGAGCAGTTCTTC.